The 2 T cell receptor beta chains presented below share a single source sample, sequenced in a study of T cell responses to AZD1222 COVID-19 vaccine. Libraries were prepared by immunoSEQ multiplex PCR; TCRdb keeps only in-frame clonotypes and omits some of them. The repertoire holds roughly 50,000 clones, with about nine tenths as singletons. The sample was peripheral blood, taken 28 days after the second AZD1222 dose. The receptors here all came from an adult who received the AZD1222 COVID-19 vaccine.

This chain links TRBV4-3 with TRBJ2-1, with TRBD2 identical over 8 bases. The CDR3 loop spans 16 amino acids. Germline V gene data show CDR1 as LGHNA and CDR2 as YSLEER. The V gene end was trimmed by 4 bases and the J gene end by 4 bases; junction bases not matched to a gene: 9. The CDR3 here is CASSRDWTSRYNEQFF. The CDR3 nucleotides are TGCGCCAGCAGCCGGGATTGGACTAGCAGGTACAATGAGCAGTTCTTC.

This clone showed up just once. The chain has TRBV5-1 and TRBJ2-7; 7 nucleotides agree with TRBD1. Germline assignment: CDR1 SGHRS and CDR2 YFSETQ. Unmatched junction bases numbered 11, after V lost 5 bases and J lost 6 bases. CDR3 length: 14 residues. The chain's CDR3 is CASSRGQTYFEQYF. CDR3 bases: TGCGCCAGCAGTAGGGGACAGACCTACTTCGAGCAGTACTTC.